Included here is one T cell receptor beta chain sequence, with context. Original methodology: Amplification of reference gene primers provided the estimated nucleated cell counts. Sequencing was performed with immunoSEQ multiplex PCR; in TCRdb, only in-frame clones are kept and a portion is missing. Clone size and the V and J calls come from that table; the DNA yielded D and trimming. Of around 100,000 clones in the sample, 70% to 90% are singletons; the top ten hold 20%. The record originates from a study of blood T cell repertoires in COVID-19. Overall study context: Donors in the United States, Italy and Spain gave samples during acute or convalescent COVID-19. PBMCs, B-cell-depleted T cells, or T cells provided the cDNA or gDNA that made up the material.

Germline V gives CDR1 SGHTA, CDR2 FQGNSA. Unmatched junction bases numbered 6, after V lost 1 base and J lost 6 bases. The CDR3 is made up of 16 amino acids. Source material: peripheral blood. The TCR was taken from a human donor in a cohort sampled during active COVID-19. The chain combines TRBV7-2 with TRBJ1-6; 7 bases line up with TRBD1. Written as DNA, the CDR3 is TGTGCCAGCAGCTTAGGAGGGACAGCCGGTAATTCACCCCTCCACTTT. Protein product: CASSLGGTAGNSPLHF.